The T cell receptor beta chain under discussion was sequenced for a study of shared clonotypes between healthy human individuals. The germline V gene has CDR1 SGHKS and CDR2 YYEKEE (reference sequence). The V and J ends lost 1 base and 5 bases respectively, with 12 bases between them. The CDR3 has 15 amino acids. Some clones are missing from TCRdb's copy, which holds only in-frame ones; the method was immunoSEQ multiplex PCR. The sample records approximately 2,200,000 clones, roughly 91% being singletons. Only CD45RO-negative cells positively selected for CCR7 counted as naive CD8 cells, so terminally differentiated effector memory CD45RA+ cells were excluded. All participating donors were Caucasian adults from Nashville, Tennessee.

The material sequenced was naive CD8+ T cells from PBMCs. The J gene is TRBJ2-2, the V gene TRBV5-5; tentatively, D is TRBD2 (6 bases). The source is a man between 18 and 35 years old in good health. Some clones in this sample may be carry-over from other donors' samples. The DNA for the CDR3 is TGTGCCAGCAGCTTGATACAGGCGGGGACCGGGGAGCTGTTTTTT. This encodes CASSLIQAGTGELFF.